The T cell receptor beta chain under discussion was sequenced for a study of T cells in Graves' hyperthyroidism and ophthalmopathy. Amplification of TCR beta CDR3 regions used RNA as the template. Carried out on the TCR CDR3, a first-round RT-PCR used the HTBI primer set. TCRdb called the multiplex PCR reads again in MiXCR, with one record for every CDR3 protein. Of 450,000 to 500,000 distinct CDR3 sequences in the sample, 22% were seen once. The CDR3 is 16 residues long. The germline V and J ends were trimmed by 5 bases and 4 bases, with 20 bases remaining between them. In germline, CDR1 is MNHNS, CDR2 SASEGT.

The sample was blood. This receptor was obtained from a woman in her seventies with Graves' ophthalmopathy. The rearrangement joins TRBV6-1 to TRBJ1-2; D remains ambiguous. DNA for the CDR3: TGTGCCAGCAGTACCTTCGAGAGACTCCAACGCTATGGCTACACCTTC. Encoded protein: CASSTFERLQRYGYTF.